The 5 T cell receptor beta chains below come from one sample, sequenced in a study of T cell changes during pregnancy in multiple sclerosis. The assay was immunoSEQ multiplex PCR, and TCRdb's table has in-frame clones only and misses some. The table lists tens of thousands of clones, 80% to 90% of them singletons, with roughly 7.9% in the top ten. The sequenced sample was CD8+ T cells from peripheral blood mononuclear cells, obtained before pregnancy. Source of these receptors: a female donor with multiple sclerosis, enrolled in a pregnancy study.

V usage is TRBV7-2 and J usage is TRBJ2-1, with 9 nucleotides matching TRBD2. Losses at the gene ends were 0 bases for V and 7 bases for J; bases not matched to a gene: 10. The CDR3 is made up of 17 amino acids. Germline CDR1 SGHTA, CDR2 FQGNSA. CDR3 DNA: TGTGCCAGCAGCTTAGCGCTGATACTAGCGGGCTTTAATGAGCAGTTCTTC. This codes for CASSLALILAGFNEQFF.

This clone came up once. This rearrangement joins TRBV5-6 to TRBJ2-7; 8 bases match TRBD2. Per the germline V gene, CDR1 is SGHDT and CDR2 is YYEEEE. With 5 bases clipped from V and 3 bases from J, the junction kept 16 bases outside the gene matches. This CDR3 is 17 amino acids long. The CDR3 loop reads CASRHRAGGAFRYEQYF. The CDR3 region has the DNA TGTGCCAGCAGACACCGGGCGGGGGGCGCCTTCCGCTACGAGCAGTACTTC.

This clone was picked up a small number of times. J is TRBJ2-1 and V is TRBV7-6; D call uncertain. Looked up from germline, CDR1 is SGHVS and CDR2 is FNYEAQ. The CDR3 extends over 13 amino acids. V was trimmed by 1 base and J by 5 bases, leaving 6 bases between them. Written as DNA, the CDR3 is TGTGCCAGCAGCTTAGTCGTAGACAATGAGCAGTTCTTC. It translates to CASSLVVDNEQFF.

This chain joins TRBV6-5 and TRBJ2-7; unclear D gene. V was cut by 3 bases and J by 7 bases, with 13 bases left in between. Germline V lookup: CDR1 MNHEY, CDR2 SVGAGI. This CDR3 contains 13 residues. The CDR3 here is CASSYGTVGEQYF. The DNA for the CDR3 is TGTGCCAGCAGTTATGGAACAGTCGGAGAGCAGTACTTC.

The CDR3, as DNA: TGTGCCAGCAGCTTACAGCTTTTGAACACTGAAGCTTTCTTT. Its protein is CASSLQLLNTEAFF. The rearrangement joins TRBV5-6 to TRBJ1-1, with D uncertain. Trimming removed 2 bases from V and 0 bases from J, with 8 bases in between. The V gene's germline CDR1 is SGHDT and CDR2 YYEEEE. This CDR3 spans 14 amino acids.